This T cell receptor beta chain was sequenced during a study of T cells in Graves' hyperthyroidism and ophthalmopathy. This CDR3 is 15 amino acids long. The ends were cut back, 2 bases at V and 0 bases at J, with 10 bases in the middle. Looked up from germline, CDR1 is MNHEY and CDR2 is SMNVEV (reference sequence). This clonotype was counted between two and nine times. Fresh peripheral blood, about 10 ml of it, supplied the PBMCs. The investigators amplified TCR beta CDR3 regions from RNA transcripts. Initially, a first-round RT-PCR of the TCR CDR3 employed the HTBI primer set. From the multiplex PCR reads, TCRdb called clonotypes with MiXCR, one entry per CDR3 protein. Here the sample spans 500,000 to 750,000 distinct CDR3 sequences, around 14% being singletons.

V and J are TRBV27 and TRBJ1-2; D is unresolved. Specimen: blood. This clonotype originated in a woman younger than 30 with Graves' ophthalmopathy. CDR3: CASSLIGATNYGYTF. In nucleotides, the CDR3 is TGTGCCAGCAGTTTAATTGGTGCAACTAACTATGGCTACACCTTC.